This T cell receptor (beta chain) is from a study of CD8+CD57+ T cells in acquired aplastic anemia. Whole-study context: Sorting CD4+ and CD8+ cells gave DNA averaging approximately 3 ug.

Genomic DNA, the template, was used for profiling of the TCR beta VDJ and CDR3. TCRdb passed the reads through MiXCR, listing each CDR3 protein once. The sample gives 90,000 to 120,000 distinct CDR3 sequences, around 50% of which show up once; 25% to 35% is in the top ten. From germline, CDR1 is DFQATT and CDR2 SNEGSKA (reference sequence). V lost 8 bases and J 6 bases, leaving 20 bases between the germline ends. The CDR3 covers 13 residues. J is TRBJ2-7 and V is TRBV20-1; a weak D match, TRBD2 (6 bases). The sequenced material came from sorted CD4+, CD8+, or CD8+CD57+ T cells (not recorded which) from PBMCs. The receptor was isolated from a human donor in good health, serving as a control. The CDR3 DNA sequence: TGCAGTACCACTACGGGGGAGGCCGGCGAGCAGTACTTC. This translates into CSTTTGEAGEQYF.